These 30 T cell receptor beta chains came from one sample sequenced in a study of T cells after yellow fever vaccination. In TCRdb, the 5' RACE reads were re-called with MiXCR into one record per CDR3 protein. The sample gives hundreds of thousands of distinct CDR3 sequences, about 13% of which show up once; over 13% is in the top ten. Sample: PBMCs, taken on the day of the yellow fever booster vaccination. These TCRs come from a man aged 25-45 years who received the YFV17D yellow fever vaccine.

The J gene is TRBJ2-7, the V gene TRBV3-1, with 11 bases lining up with TRBD2. The V and J ends lost 4 bases and 7 bases, in that order; junction bases with no gene match: 6. CDR3 length: 14 residues. The germline gives CDR1 LGHDT, CDR2 YNNKEL (reference sequence). The CDR3 sequence is CASSRLSGRGEQYF. The CDR3 region has the DNA TGTGCCAGCAGCCGCCTTAGCGGGAGGGGTGAGCAGTACTTC.

This clonotype has just a few counts. This sequence joins TRBV20-1 and TRBJ2-5, with 9 bases matching TRBD1. Germline V CDR1 and CDR2: DFQATT, SNEGSKA (reference sequence). V trimming: 3 bases; J trimming: 6 bases; junction bases outside the gene matches: 11. The CDR3 covers 15 residues. The CDR3 loop reads CSASLLGQGSQTQYF. The CDR3 DNA reads as TGCAGTGCTAGCCTCTTGGGACAGGGTTCGCAGACCCAGTACTTC.

The chain carries TRBV28 and TRBJ2-1, with 12 positions matching TRBD2. V was clipped by 3 bases and J by 14 bases; unmatched bases: 17. CDR1 and CDR2 from the germline V gene are MDHEN and SYDVKM. This CDR3 has 17 amino acids. The CDR3 bases are TGTGCCAGCAGTTTGGAGGCCGCCGGGGGGCTAGCGGGAGGGGAGTTCTTC. Encoded protein: CASSLEAAGGLAGGEFF.

This clonotype was counted at least ten times. The chain combines TRBV12-3 or TRBV12-4 with TRBJ2-3; 7 bases match TRBD1. There are 15 residues in the CDR3. After removal of 3 bases from V and 0 bases from J, the junction contained 3 bases not matched to a gene. CDR3 bases: TGTGCCAGCAGTTTCCGGGACAGAAGCACAGATACGCAGTATTTT. Protein: CASSFRDRSTDTQYF.

V is TRBV12-3 or TRBV12-4 and J is TRBJ2-3; 7 positions match TRBD1. V was clipped by 6 bases and J by 0 bases; unmatched bases: 6. The CDR3 is 15 amino acids. As DNA, the CDR3 is TGTGCCAGCAGCATAGACAGGGCGAGCACAGATACGCAGTATTTT. It specifies CASSIDRASTDTQYF.

There are a few counts of this clonotype. CDR3 nucleotides: TGTGCCAGCAGTCAAACAGACTACACCGGGGAGCTGTTTTTT. Protein sequence: CASSQTDYTGELFF. The J gene is TRBJ2-2, the V gene TRBV28; D is undetermined. V lost 5 bases and J lost 3, with 10 bases in between. Looked up from germline, CDR1 is MDHEN and CDR2 is SYDVKM. This CDR3 region has 14 residues.

The chain links TRBV6-5 to TRBJ2-1; D possibly corresponds to TRBD2 (5 bases). Trimming stripped 0 bases from V and 6 bases from J, with 21 bases between. The CDR3 covers 18 residues. From germline, CDR1 is MNHEY and CDR2 SVGAGI. The CDR3 protein is CASSYSTGITYVSNEQFF. The CDR3 DNA is TGTGCCAGCAGTTACTCCACCGGGATTACTTATGTGTCCAATGAGCAGTTCTTC.

The rearrangement uses TRBV3-1 and TRBJ2-3; the match to TRBD1 covers 11 bases. The CDR3 is made up of 14 amino acids. Germline CDR1 LGHDT, CDR2 YNNKEL (reference sequence). With 10 bases clipped from V and 5 bases from J, the junction kept 8 bases outside the gene matches. The CDR3, as DNA: TGTGCCACCTCGGGACAGGGGGTAGGAGATACGCAGTATTTT. This gives the protein CATSGQGVGDTQYF.

J is TRBJ2-2 and V is TRBV14, with unresolved D. Germline V gives CDR1 SGHDN, CDR2 FVKESK. With 2 bases removed from V and 6 bases from J, the gap between germline ends came to 10 bases. The CDR3 length is 14 residues. CDR3: CASSQHGVPGELFF. The CDR3 nucleotides are TGTGCCAGCAGCCAACACGGCGTCCCCGGGGAGCTGTTTTTT.

This clonotype was detected a few times. The chain carries TRBV5-1 and TRBJ2-1; TRBD2 agrees at 8 bases. This CDR3 has 15 amino acids. Germline assignment: CDR1 SGHRS and CDR2 YFSETQ. With 0 bases clipped from V and 10 bases from J, the junction kept 9 bases outside the gene matches. CDR3 residues: CASSLGAGGGGEQFF. CDR3 bases: TGCGCCAGCAGCTTGGGGGCGGGAGGAGGAGGCGAGCAGTTCTTC.

This chain uses TRBV5-4 with TRBJ1-1; perhaps TRBD1 as D (5 bases). Between the trimmed V and J ends, which lost 4 bases and 11 bases, there was a span of 15 bases. From germline, CDR1 is SGHNT and CDR2 YYREEE (reference sequence). This CDR3 is 12 amino acids long. The CDR3 nucleotides read TGTGCCAGCAGCCGGGAGGACATAGACGCTTTCTTT. This gives the protein CASSREDIDAFF.

The J gene is TRBJ2-7, the V gene TRBV28; the D gene is possibly TRBD2 (5 bases). V gave up 7 bases and J gave up 3 bases, with 13 bases separating them. CDR1 MDHEN and CDR2 SYDVKM come from the germline V gene. There are 13 residues in the CDR3. CDR3 sequence: CASTSGRSYEQYF. The CDR3 DNA reads TGTGCCAGCACCAGCGGACGGAGCTACGAGCAGTACTTC. Full variable domain (outside the CDR3, taken from reference TRBV28 and TRBJ2-7): DVKVTQSSRYLVKRTGEKVFLECVQDMDHENMFWYRQDPGLGLRLIYFSYDVKMKEKGDIPEGYSVSREKKERFSLILESASTNQTSMYLCASTSGRSYEQYFGPGTRLTVT.

The chain uses TRBV20-1 and TRBJ2-5, with 13 bases aligning to TRBD2. The germline V gene encodes CDR1 DFQATT and CDR2 SNEGSKA (reference sequence). Trimming removed 2 bases from V and 4 bases from J; junction bases left unmatched: 4. CDR3 length equals 15 residues. The CDR3 region has the DNA TGCAGTGCTAGACCGGGACTAGCGGGACGAGAGACCCAGTACTTC. Translating it yields CSARPGLAGRETQYF.

This chain joins TRBV3-1 and TRBJ2-5; 13 nucleotides agree with TRBD2. Per the germline V gene, CDR1 is LGHDT and CDR2 is YNNKEL (reference sequence). This CDR3 region has 16 residues. The V segment lost 4 bases and the J segment 1 base; nucleotides outside the gene matches: 3. For the CDR3, the DNA is TGTGCCAGCAGCCCTACTAGCGGGAGGGCCCAAGAGACCCAGTACTTC. This encodes CASSPTSGRAQETQYF.

The V and J genes are TRBV6-5 and TRBJ1-3; possible D gene TRBD1, 5 bases. This CDR3 region has 14 residues. V dropped 4 bases and J dropped 3 bases, with 10 bases sitting between them. Looked up from germline, CDR1 is MNHEY and CDR2 is SVGAGI. CDR3 amino acids: CASSSGYFGNTIYF. CDR3 nucleotides: TGTGCCAGCAGTTCAGGGTATTTTGGAAACACCATATATTTT.

This clonotype has only a few counts. The chain is built from TRBV20-1 and TRBJ2-7, with D perhaps being TRBD1 or TRBD2 (6 bases each). Trimming pared 4 bases from V and 4 bases from J, leaving 14 bases between. The length of the CDR3 is 13 residues. Germline lookup yields CDR1 DFQATT and CDR2 SNEGSKA (reference sequence). The CDR3 region is CSATSPGAYEQYF. In DNA, the CDR3 is TGCAGTGCTACTTCCCCGGGGGCATACGAGCAGTACTTC.

The CDR3 DNA reads TGTGCCAGCAGCCCGGGGGTTATGAATGAAAAACTGTTTTTT. Translating gives CASSPGVMNEKLFF. This sequence joins TRBV7-2 and TRBJ1-4; a possible D gene is TRBD1 (5 bases). Trimming took 5 bases from V and 5 from J, leaving 12 bases between them. The CDR3 consists of 14 residues. CDR1 is SGHTA and CDR2 is FQGNSA in the germline V gene.

For the CDR3, the DNA is TGTGCCAGCAGGCGCCTGGGGAGGGAGGTATACGAGCAGTACTTC. It specifies CASRRLGREVYEQYF. This chain joins TRBV6-1 and TRBJ2-7; 7 nucleotides agree with TRBD2. Germline CDR1 and CDR2: MNHNS and SASEGT. The CDR3 is made up of 15 amino acids. Trimming cost V 6 bases and J 4 bases; bases outside gene matches: 12.

The chain uses TRBV3-1 and TRBJ2-2; a possible D gene is TRBD2 (5 bases). CDR3 length: 14 amino acids. V lost 0 bases and J 7 bases, leaving 9 bases between the germline ends. Germline-derived CDR1 and CDR2 are LGHDT and YNNKEL (reference sequence). The CDR3 DNA is TGTGCCAGCAGCCAAGAACTTCGGGGCGGGGAGCTGTTTTTT. This encodes CASSQELRGGELFF.

The V call is TRBV20-1, the J call TRBJ2-3; perhaps TRBD2 as D (5 bases). This CDR3 has 12 amino acids. Trimming left V 6 bases short and J 5 bases short, with 12 bases between. Germline values: CDR1 DFQATT, CDR2 SNEGSKA (reference sequence). As DNA, the CDR3 is TGCAGTGCCCAACTAGGCGGAGATACGCAGTATTTT. Protein sequence: CSAQLGGDTQYF.

This clonotype was counted ten times or more. The junction and the germline gene differ at one end; a read error may be behind it. This chain uses TRBV5-1 with TRBJ2-7; D is unresolved. This CDR3 region has 12 residues. Per germline, CDR1 SGHRS and CDR2 YFSETQ. CDR3 nucleotide sequence: TGTGCCAGCAGCTCGAGCTCCTACGAGCAGTACTTC. Protein sequence: CASSSSSYEQYF.

This clonotype was seen more than once but under ten times. The chain uses TRBV28 and TRBJ2-7; perhaps TRBD2 as D (5 bases). Germline V lookup: CDR1 MDHEN, CDR2 SYDVKM. With 5 bases removed from V and 2 bases from J, the gap between germline ends came to 13 bases. This CDR3 has 14 residues. The CDR3 DNA follows: TGTGCCAGCAGTGACCTCGAGGGAACCTACGAGCAGTACTTC. It codes for CASSDLEGTYEQYF.

The chain employs TRBV25-1 and TRBJ1-4; 11 nucleotides align to TRBD1. V was clipped by 3 bases and J by 6 bases; unmatched bases: 6. The germline V gene encodes CDR1 MGHDK and CDR2 SYGVNS. This CDR3 has 16 residues. This CDR3 is CASSDQRDRGYEKLFF. As DNA, the CDR3 is TGTGCCAGCAGTGACCAACGGGACAGGGGGTATGAAAAACTGTTTTTT.

This clonotype was detected a few times. This chain links TRBV12-3 or TRBV12-4 with TRBJ2-7, with no clear D. This CDR3 has 14 amino acids. V lost 7 bases, J lost 3 bases, and 16 bases lay in between. The CDR3 loop is CASTHPGQDYEQYF. CDR3 bases: TGTGCCAGCACCCACCCCGGGCAGGACTACGAGCAGTACTTC.

This clonotype was seen only a few times. The chain carries TRBV5-1 and TRBJ1-2; a weak D match, TRBD1 (6 bases). The CDR3 is made up of 13 amino acids. Trimming removed 4 bases from V and 4 bases from J, with 11 bases in between. Germline CDR1 reads SGHRS; CDR2 reads YFSETQ. The CDR3 bases are TGCGCCAGCAGCCCCGGACAGCTCTATGGCTACACCTTC. It yields the protein CASSPGQLYGYTF.

The rearrangement joins TRBV20-1 to TRBJ1-5; D is possibly TRBD1 (5 bases). The CDR3 loop spans 16 amino acids. Germline V gene data show CDR1 as DFQATT and CDR2 as SNEGSKA (reference sequence). The germline V and J ends were trimmed by 0 bases and 7 bases, with 19 bases remaining between them. In nucleotides, the CDR3 is TGCAGTGCTAGAGACGCCGGGCAGGGCGGAGAGCAGCCCCAGCATTTT. This encodes CSARDAGQGGEQPQHF.

The CDR3 is CASSSHQGAGQPQHF. In nucleotides, the CDR3 is TGTGCCAGCAGCTCCCACCAGGGGGCCGGGCAGCCCCAGCATTTT. The rearrangement links TRBV7-2 to TRBJ1-5; 8 nucleotides match TRBD1. Per the germline V gene, CDR1 is SGHTA and CDR2 is FQGNSA. CDR3 length equals 15 residues. Trimming took 4 bases from V and 7 from J; bases not matched to a gene: 9.

The chain joins TRBV20-1 to TRBJ2-3, with TRBD2 matching over 11 bases. Germline CDR1 reads DFQATT; CDR2 reads SNEGSKA (reference sequence). CDR3 length: 15 residues. After removal of 6 bases from V and 3 bases from J, the junction contained 8 bases not matched to a gene. The CDR3: CSAGIAGGPTDTQYF. The DNA of the CDR3 is TGCAGTGCGGGGATAGCGGGAGGGCCAACAGATACGCAGTATTTT.

The V gene is TRBV9, the J gene TRBJ2-1, with 7 bases aligning to TRBD1. CDR1 and CDR2 from the germline V gene are SGDLS and YYNGEE. The CDR3 contains 15 residues. After removal of 3 bases from V and 3 bases from J, the junction contained 6 bases not matched to a gene. The CDR3 region is CASSGDRVGYNEQFF. The CDR3 bases are TGTGCCAGCAGCGGAGACAGGGTGGGCTACAATGAGCAGTTCTTC.

The V call is TRBV24-1, the J call TRBJ2-7; 9 nucleotides match TRBD2. This CDR3 has 19 amino acids. V dropped 4 bases and J dropped 2; count of bases not matched to a gene: 17. Germline loops: CDR1 KGHDR, CDR2 SFDVKD. CDR3 residues: CATSDPRGDTGTSPYEQYF. The CDR3 DNA follows: TGTGCCACCAGTGACCCTCGGGGGGATACCGGGACTAGCCCCTACGAGCAGTACTTC.